What follows is one T cell receptor beta chain and its context. Its antigen has not been determined. The input lacks base qualities; no much larger clone sits a single base away. These data originate in a study of blood T cells in healthy people across ages (dated by TCRdb to the mid-2010s). Regarding the study in general: In model experiments, template switching captured roughly one uniquely barcoded TCR beta cDNA molecule for every two T cells. To track age-related changes in TCR beta repertoire diversity, the study relied on deep sequencing normalized with unique cDNA molecular identifiers. Donors were grouped into four age groups: young (average roughly 17 years), middle-aged (roughly 37), aged (62) and long-lived (approximately 81). Using the same blood draw, the study looked at two additional independent replicas of 1 million unique cDNA reads for two donors, one aged 18 to 30 and the other aged 80 or older.

Spanning cysteine to phenylalanine, the CDR3 consists of 13 amino acids. The entry retains the CDR3 DNA only, 39 bases that are in frame from base 1. V loses 1 base, J loses 10 bases, and the germline ends lie 13 bases apart. As encoded in the germline V gene, CDR1 is SGHTA while CDR2 is FQGNSA. The method was 5' RACE. Sequencing instrument: Illumina HiSeq 2500. The second PCR ran for about 6 to 11 cycles and used a J-beta primer mix along with a sample-barcoded 5' primer. A template-switch 5' adaptor carrying 12 random nucleotides introduced a unique molecular identifier onto each TCR beta cDNA molecule. Each sample yielded at least 3 million CDR3-containing paired-end reads. First-strand cDNA was synthesized from all RNA with the Mint cDNA synthesis kit, primed by a TRBC-specific oligonucleotide. All cDNA was treated with uracil-DNA glycosylase and then went through a first 18-cycle PCR with the universal primers M1SS and BC2_uni_R. The original pipeline was this. For normalization, 1 million high-quality reads, each with a distinct molecular identifier, were randomly selected from each sample. Reads with shared molecular identifiers were discarded instead of being binned into consensus sequences. MiTCR, set to a Q25 quality threshold and the strictest error-elimination algorithm, was used for CDR3 identification, clonotype clustering and error correction. Lower-bound total TCR beta diversity was estimated with a nonparametric unseen species model using Euler transformation. The public reads were quality trimmed at Q25 with fastp and then assembled into clones with MiXCR by TCRdb, keeping productive beta chains. Each entry merges the rows of one CDR3 protein and shows their most common DNA and genes. For this entry, the V and J calls and clone size follow TCRdb and not the study's own pipeline. This sample gives some 1,000,000 distinct CDR3 sequences in total; under 30% of them show up just once. Of the sample, around 0.75% is held by the ten largest clones.

The 35 to 40 donors, aged about 6 to 95 years, were systemically healthy Caucasian individuals from Russia. Each donor gave roughly 9.5 milliliters of peripheral blood, collected into EDTA-treated Vacutainer tubes. Ficoll-Paque density-gradient centrifugation was used to isolate PBMCs, with at least 6 million per sample. Trizol reagent was used to extract total RNA from the PBMCs, yielding at least 5 micrograms per sample. For every donor, an aliquot of PBMCs went through flow cytometry to measure the percentages of naive CD45RAhigh/CD27high T cells. The paper's findings and limits, for the study overall: Because the CMV infection status of the donors was unknown, age-related changes in expanded clonotypes may potentially have been confounded. Total diversity estimates from one million sequenced T cells were considered lower bounds and underestimates. There was a strong correlation between observed TCR beta diversity and the percentage of naive T cells measured by flow cytometry. Observed TCR beta diversity per million T cells fell roughly linearly with age, and a significant reduction was already apparent by age roughly 40. Compared with the aged group, more naive CD4+ T cells, fewer expanded clones and increased TCR diversity were shown by the long-lived group, suggesting age selection. Conclusive comparison of naive and antigen-experienced compartments was prevented by the profiling of bulk unsorted PBMCs.

These same data were also listed under a study on T cells of mothers and their children. Per the second study: Donors were nine systemically healthy Caucasian individuals: three mothers and their six children. cDNA synthesis consumed the entire amount of extracted RNA, loaded at approximately 1.5 ug RNA in each 15 ul reaction. In the second PCR, the M1S primer added sample barcodes and 2-4 random nucleotides. Over 9.5 million TCR beta CDR3 reads came from each mother, compared with approximately 3.1 million reads from each child. TCR recombination output is similarly shaped by thymic selection in related and unrelated pairs, with a minor effect exerted by inherited differences. Normalized repertoire overlap in related mother-child pairs was always slightly higher than in unrelated mother-child pairs, but the difference was never significant. Persistent microchimeric T cell clones were not detected, at a sensitivity of about 100 clones per million clonotypes. The study used deep NGS to compare TCR beta repertoires of mothers and children, seeking features distinguishing related mother-child pairs from unrelated individuals. Mothers averaged about 40 +/- 4 years of age and children averaged around 10 +/- 4 years. Libraries were sequenced on Illumina HiSeq 2000 with 100+100 nt paired-end reads after adapter ligation with NEBNext reagents. To avoid cross-contamination, the mother libraries and the child libraries were prepared a month apart and sequenced in separate runs. Each donor had between about 450,000 and 2,100,000 distinct TCR beta clonotypes identified. Naive TCR beta clonotypes were estimated from low-frequency clonotypes matched to each donor's FACS-determined naive share, without sorting.

The sample consisted of blood. The clonotype comes from a girl aged 2 to 10 in good health. This chain is built from TRBV7-2 and TRBJ1-1; the D gene is unclear. In nucleotide form, the sequence is TGTGCCAGCAGCTTAGAAGAAGGTAGGGTAGCTTTCTTT. It translates to CASSLEEGRVAFF.